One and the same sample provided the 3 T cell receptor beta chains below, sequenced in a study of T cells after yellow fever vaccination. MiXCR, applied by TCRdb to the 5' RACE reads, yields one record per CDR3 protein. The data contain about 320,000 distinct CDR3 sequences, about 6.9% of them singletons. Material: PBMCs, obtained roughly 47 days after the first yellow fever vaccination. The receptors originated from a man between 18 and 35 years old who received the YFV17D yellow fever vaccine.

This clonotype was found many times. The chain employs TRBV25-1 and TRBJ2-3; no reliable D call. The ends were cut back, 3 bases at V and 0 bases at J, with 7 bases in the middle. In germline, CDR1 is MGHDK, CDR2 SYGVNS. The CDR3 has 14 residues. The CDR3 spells CASSDRPSTDTQYF. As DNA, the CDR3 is TGTGCCAGCAGTGATCGGCCTAGCACAGATACGCAGTATTTT.

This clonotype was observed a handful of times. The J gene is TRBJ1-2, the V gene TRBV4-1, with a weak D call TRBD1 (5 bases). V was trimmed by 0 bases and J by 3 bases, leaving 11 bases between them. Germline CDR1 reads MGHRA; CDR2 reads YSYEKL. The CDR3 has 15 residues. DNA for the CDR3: TGCGCCAGCAGCCAAGACGACAGCACCTACTATGGCTACACCTTC. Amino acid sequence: CASSQDDSTYYGYTF.

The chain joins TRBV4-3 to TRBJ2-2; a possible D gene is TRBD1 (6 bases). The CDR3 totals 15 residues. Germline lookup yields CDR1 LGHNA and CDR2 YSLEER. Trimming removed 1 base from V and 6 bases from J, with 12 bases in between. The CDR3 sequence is CASSQVHRAPGELFF. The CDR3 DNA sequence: TGCGCCAGCAGCCAAGTCCACAGGGCCCCCGGGGAGCTGTTTTTT.